The 15 T cell receptor beta chains given below trace back to one sample, sequenced in a study of blood T cell repertoires in COVID-19 (TCRdb year 2020). The method behind the library was the immunoSEQ multiplex PCR assay. The immuneACCESS repertoire file appears here via TCRdb, limited to in-frame rearrangements. These files lack a portion of the clones; in checked studies, under half of the deficit traces to unresolved V genes, and the cause of the others is not known. Within this sample are approximately 90,000 clones, with around 86% of them counted one time only. Of the sample, approximately 5% falls within the top ten clones. Sequenced material: peripheral blood. The receptors here all came from a woman of 80 years or more with acute or convalescent COVID-19.

The CDR3 DNA is TGTGCCAGCAGTGAAGCTGCAAGGGGGTATGGCTACACCTTC. Translating gives CASSEAARGYGYTF. The chain employs TRBV6-1 and TRBJ1-2; TRBD1 might be the D (6 bases). The CDR3 is made up of 14 amino acids. Trimming cost V 0 bases and J 5 bases, with 10 bases left between them. Looked up from germline, CDR1 is MNHNS and CDR2 is SASEGT.

This rearrangement joins TRBV2 to TRBJ1-5; D is possibly TRBD1 (5 bases). Germline V gene sequence: CDR1 SNHLY, CDR2 FYNNEI. CDR3 length equals 13 residues. With 1 base removed from V and 6 bases from J, the gap between germline ends came to 7 bases. Here the CDR3 DNA reads TGTGCCAGCAGTGAAGGGGGCGTTCAGCCCCAGCATTTT. As protein: CASSEGGVQPQHF.

The chain combines TRBV6-5 with TRBJ2-7, with 7 bases matching TRBD1. Trimming removed 7 bases from V and 5 bases from J; junction bases left unmatched: 14. The germline V gene encodes CDR1 MNHEY and CDR2 SVGAGI. The CDR3 length is 15 residues. In DNA form, the CDR3 reads TGTGCCAGCACTCCGACAGGGAGTCTTATGGACGAGCAGTACTTC. Protein: CASTPTGSLMDEQYF.

V is TRBV19 and J is TRBJ2-7, with no clear D. V gave up 1 base and J gave up 6 bases, with 13 bases separating them. Germline values: CDR1 LNHDA, CDR2 SQIVND (reference sequence). The CDR3 has 14 residues. The CDR3 spells CASSIGQMAAEQYF. In DNA form, the CDR3 reads TGTGCCAGTAGTATAGGTCAAATGGCTGCCGAGCAGTACTTC.

This clone was seen only once. At one boundary the junction diverges from the germline segment, which might be a read error. J is TRBJ2-2 and V is TRBV7-3; the D is unclear. The CDR3 consists of 12 residues. Germline V gene sequence: CDR1 SGHTA, CDR2 FQGTGA. In DNA, the CDR3 is TGTGCCAGCAGCCTAACCCCTGGGGAGCTGTTTTTT. Encoded protein: CASSLTPGELFF.

The chain has TRBV7-2 and TRBJ1-2, with D maybe TRBD1 (5 bases). The V and J ends lost 1 base and 4 bases respectively, with 10 bases between them. This CDR3 comprises 14 residues. From germline, CDR1 is SGHTA and CDR2 FQGNSA. Written as DNA, the CDR3 is TGTGCCAGCAGCTTAGAATTTAGGGGCTATGGCTACACCTTC. Amino acid sequence: CASSLEFRGYGYTF.

The chain combines TRBV20-1 with TRBJ1-1, with D unresolved. V dropped 0 bases and J dropped 13 bases, with 12 bases sitting between them. Per the germline V gene, CDR1 is DFQATT and CDR2 is SNEGSKA (reference sequence). This CDR3 has 11 amino acids. The CDR3 loop is CSARDPPRDFF. CDR3 DNA: TGCAGTGCTAGAGATCCCCCACGGGATTTCTTT.

This chain connects TRBV30 to TRBJ1-6; D unresolved. V dropped 0 bases and J dropped 7 bases, with 7 bases sitting between them. Germline CDR1 reads GTSNPN; CDR2 reads SVGIG (reference sequence). The CDR3 runs to 13 residues. The CDR3 DNA sequence: TGTGCCTGGAGTGTTGGCAGGAATTCACCCCTCCACTTT. Translated, it gives CAWSVGRNSPLHF. Supplemented by reference TRBV30 and TRBJ1-6, the full variable domain reads SQTIHQWPATLVQPVGSPLSLECTVEGTSNPNLYWYRQAAGRGLQLLFYSVGIGQISSEVPQNLSASRPQDRQFILSSKKLLLSDSGFYLCAWSVGRNSPLHFGNGTRLTVT.

This rearrangement joins TRBV6-5 to TRBJ2-7; 9 bases align to TRBD1. V lost 6 bases to trimming and J lost 6 bases; unmatched junction nucleotides: 3. Per the germline V gene, CDR1 is MNHEY and CDR2 is SVGAGI. The CDR3 covers 12 residues. Here the CDR3 DNA reads TGTGCCAGCAGCGTGACAGGGGGCGAGCAGTACTTC. Encoded protein: CASSVTGGEQYF.

This chain uses TRBV6-1 with TRBJ2-1, with 7 positions matching TRBD2. The CDR3 consists of 17 residues. The J segment lost 15 bases and the V segment lost 2 bases, leaving 22 bases of the junction unmatched. In germline, CDR1 is MNHNS, CDR2 SASEGT. The CDR3 DNA sequence: TGTGCCAGCAGTGAACCCAGGTCAACGGGACTACCTTTTCCGCGGTTCTTC. Residues: CASSEPRSTGLPFPRFF.

V and J are TRBV7-6 and TRBJ2-2, with 10 bases lining up with TRBD2. There are 16 residues in the CDR3. CDR1 is SGHVS and CDR2 is FNYEAQ in the germline V gene. V was clipped by 7 bases and J by 0 bases; unmatched bases: 5. CDR3 residues: CASTKLAGTNTGELFF. The CDR3 DNA sequence: TGTGCCAGCACCAAACTAGCGGGAACGAACACCGGGGAGCTGTTTTTT.

J is TRBJ2-5 and V is TRBV6-5; TRBD2 matches 12 bases. Germline CDR1 MNHEY, CDR2 SVGAGI. This CDR3 has 15 amino acids. V gave up 6 bases and J gave up 3 bases; unmatched junction bases: 5. The CDR3 DNA is TGTGCCAGCAGCTCGGGACTAGCGGGTAAAGAGACCCAGTACTTC. This encodes CASSSGLAGKETQYF.

This chain connects TRBV19 to TRBJ1-4; the D is unclear. Germline CDR1 reads LNHDA; CDR2 reads SQIVND (reference sequence). Trimming took off 4 bases at V and 9 bases at J, with 6 bases between the two ends. The CDR3 is 11 residues long. The CDR3 spells CASSTSQKLFF. In DNA form, the CDR3 reads TGTGCCAGTAGTACTTCCCAAAAACTGTTTTTT.

V gene TRBV5-5 combines with J gene TRBJ1-5; 7 bases agree with TRBD1. The J segment lost 2 bases and the V segment lost 2 bases, leaving 1 base of the junction unmatched. CDR1 is SGHKS and CDR2 is YYEKEE in the germline V gene (reference sequence). This CDR3 is 14 amino acids long. Written as DNA, the CDR3 is TGTGCCAGCAGCTTTGGACAGGGCAATCAGCCCCAGCATTTT. Translating gives CASSFGQGNQPQHF.

The rearrangement uses TRBV3-1 (or the pseudogene TRBV3-2) and TRBJ2-7, with 10 bases matching TRBD1. The CDR3 is 16 amino acids. The germline CDR1 and CDR2 sequences are LGHDT and YNNKEL (reference sequence). The ends lost 5 bases at V and 2 bases at J; junction bases unmatched: 9. CDR3 sequence (DNA): TGTGCCAGCAGCGCAAGACAGGGGGCGGACCCCTACGAGCAGTACTTC. This gives the protein CASSARQGADPYEQYF.